This T cell receptor (beta chain) was retrieved from a study of T cell responses to AZD1222 COVID-19 vaccine. The CDR3 runs to 18 residues. CDR1 is LGHNT and CDR2 is FRNRAP in the germline V gene. V lost 2 bases and J 0 bases, leaving 19 bases between the germline ends. Method: immunoSEQ multiplex PCR; TCRdb's copy keeps in-frame clones and lacks some. The sample records approximately 120,000 clones, roughly 90% being singletons. The sample here was peripheral blood, taken on day 0 of AZD1222 vaccination. The origin of this receptor is an adult in good health. V usage is TRBV12-5 and J usage is TRBJ1-1; tentative D call: TRBD1 (5 bases). The DNA of the CDR3 is TGTGCTAGTGGTTTGCTCTCCTTGGACAAACGTATGAACACTGAAGCTTTCTTT. Translation gives CASGLLSLDKRMNTEAFF. Looking up the rest from reference TRBV12-5 and TRBJ1-1 gives the full variable domain: DARVTQTPRHKVTEMGQEVTMRCQPILGHNTVFWYRQTMMQGLELLAYFRNRAPLDDSGMPKDRFSAEMPDATLATLKIQPSEPRDSAVYFCASGLLSLDKRMNTEAFFGQGTRLTVV.